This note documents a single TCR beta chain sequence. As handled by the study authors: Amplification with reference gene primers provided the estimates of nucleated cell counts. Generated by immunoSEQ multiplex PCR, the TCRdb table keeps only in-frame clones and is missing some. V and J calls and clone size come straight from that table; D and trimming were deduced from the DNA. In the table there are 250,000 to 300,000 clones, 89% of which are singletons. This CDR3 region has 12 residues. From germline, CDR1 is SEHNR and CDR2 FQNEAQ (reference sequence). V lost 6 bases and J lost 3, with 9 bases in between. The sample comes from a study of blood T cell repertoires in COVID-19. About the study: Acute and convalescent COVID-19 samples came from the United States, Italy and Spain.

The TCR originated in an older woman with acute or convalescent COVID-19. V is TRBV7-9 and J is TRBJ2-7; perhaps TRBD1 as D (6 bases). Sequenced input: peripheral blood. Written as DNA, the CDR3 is TGTGCCAGCAGTCGGGACAACTACGAGCAGTACTTC. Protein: CASSRDNYEQYF.